Listed here is a single T cell receptor beta chain. Unique molecular identifiers were used in preparing the TCRbeta library. One entry per CDR3 protein, called by TCRdb with MiXCR from the PCR reads. The table has around 400,000 distinct CDR3 sequences, about a tenth seen once; the top ten hold roughly 5.5%. The source of the sample is a study of T-cell reconstitution after alpha-beta-depleted transplantation in children. This receptor was obtained from a human donor who donated a stem cell graft to a child with acute myeloid leukemia. Here the sequenced sample was PBMCs from the stem cell graft donor, taken from the stem cell graft.

For the CDR3, the DNA is TGTGCCAGCAGCCCGCGAGGACAGGCGAACACTGAAGCTTTCTTT. Amino acid sequence: CASSPRGQANTEAFF. The chain joins TRBV7-9 to TRBJ1-1; 7 nucleotides align to TRBD1. The V segment lost 5 bases and the J segment 1 base; nucleotides outside the gene matches: 7. Germline CDR1 SEHNR, CDR2 FQNEAQ (reference sequence). This CDR3 spans 15 amino acids.